Shown below are 26 T cell receptor beta chains from a single sample sequenced in a study of identical twins. TCRdb passed the 5' RACE reads through MiXCR, listing each CDR3 protein once. Of some 1,600,000 distinct CDR3 sequences in the sample, more than 30% were seen once. Sequencing was done on a sample of cord blood. These receptor sequences come from a newborn girl in good health.

The rearrangement joins TRBV5-6 to TRBJ2-1, with 9 nucleotides matching TRBD2. CDR3 length: 15 amino acids. The ends lost 3 bases at V and 8 bases at J; junction bases unmatched: 9. The germline gives CDR1 SGHDT, CDR2 YYEEEE. The CDR3 DNA reads TGTGCCAGCAGCTACGATTTAGCGGGAGCCTATGAGCAGTTCTTC. The encoded protein is CASSYDLAGAYEQFF.

The CDR3 protein is CASSLANQGAYEQYF. The CDR3 DNA sequence: TGTGCCAGCAGCTTAGCGAATCAGGGTGCCTACGAGCAGTACTTC. This chain links TRBV7-6 with TRBJ2-7; D perhaps matches TRBD1 (5 bases). Trimming took 0 bases from V and 2 from J, leaving 11 bases between them. The CDR3 has 15 residues. The germline CDR1 and CDR2 sequences are SGHVS and FNYEAQ.

In its sample, this clonotype was seen a few times. V is TRBV2 and J is TRBJ2-2; TRBD1 might be the D (5 bases). The germline CDR1 and CDR2 sequences are SNHLY and FYNNEI. The CDR3 has 14 amino acids. The V and J ends lost 2 bases and 6 bases respectively, with 10 bases between them. Here the CDR3 reads CASSERGRAGELFF. CDR3 DNA sequence: TGTGCCAGCAGTGAAAGGGGCAGAGCCGGGGAGCTGTTTTTT.

This chain links TRBV10-3 with TRBJ2-7; perhaps D is TRBD1 or TRBD2 (5 bases each). CDR3 length equals 14 residues. Deletions cut 2 bases from V and 4 bases from J, with 12 bases between. Germline V gene sequence: CDR1 ENHRY, CDR2 SYGVKD. CDR3 residues: CAISEMGVWYEQYF. As DNA, the CDR3 is TGTGCCATCAGTGAGATGGGGGTTTGGTACGAGCAGTACTTC.

The rearrangement uses TRBV2 and TRBJ2-3; TRBD2 matches at 7 bases. CDR3 length: 15 amino acids. CDR1 is SNHLY and CDR2 is FYNNEI in the germline V gene. V shed 7 bases and J 1 base; nucleotides not matched to a gene: 8. DNA of the CDR3: TGTGCCAGCACCCTAGCGGCCCTGGGCACAGATACGCAGTATTTT. It codes for CASTLAALGTDTQYF.

The chain couples TRBV2 to TRBJ1-5; D is unresolved. The V gene lost 7 bases and the J gene lost 2 bases, with 9 bases spanning the gap. The CDR3 has 13 amino acids. Germline V gene lookup returns CDR1 SNHLY and CDR2 FYNNEI. The CDR3 loop reads CASKFPGNQPQHF. CDR3 nucleotides: TGTGCCAGCAAGTTCCCGGGCAATCAGCCCCAGCATTTT.

At least ten counts were recorded for this clonotype. This chain uses TRBV10-3 with TRBJ2-7; 11 bases are a match to TRBD1. The CDR3 consists of 14 residues. Per germline, CDR1 ENHRY and CDR2 SYGVKD. The V and J ends lost 4 bases and 5 bases, in that order; junction bases with no gene match: 4. DNA for the CDR3: TGTGCCATCAGTGGGACAGGGGGCTTCAACGAGCAGTACTTC. The encoded protein is CAISGTGGFNEQYF.

On this clonotype itself: This may be a read error: a much more frequent sequence differs by one nucleotide. The chain carries TRBV6-2 or TRBV6-3 and TRBJ2-1; the D gene is possibly TRBD1 (5 bases). This CDR3 is 12 amino acids long. Germline lookup yields CDR1 MNHEY and CDR2 SVGEGT. Trimming removed 11 bases at V and 4 bases at J, with 12 bases between. The CDR3 sequence is CARVSGYNEQFF. DNA for the CDR3: TGTGCCCGCGTTTCAGGGTACAATGAGCAGTTCTTC.

CDR3 DNA: TGTGCCTGGAGACAGGGCCCAGATACGCAGTATTTT. Translated, it gives CAWRQGPDTQYF. The V and J genes are TRBV30 and TRBJ2-3; possibly TRBD1 for D (6 bases). CDR3 length: 12 residues. CDR1 and CDR2 (germline): GTSNPN, SVGIG (reference sequence). The ends were cut back, 3 bases at V and 4 bases at J, with 8 bases in the middle. The whole variable domain, remainder taken from reference TRBV30 and TRBJ2-3, is SQTIHQWPATLVQPVGSPLSLECTVEGTSNPNLYWYRQAAGRGLQLLFYSVGIGQISSEVPQNLSASRPQDRQFILSSKKLLLSDSGFYLCAWRQGPDTQYFGPGTRLTVL.

The chain recombines TRBV2 with TRBJ2-7; TRBD2 is a possible D gene (6 bases). From germline, CDR1 is SNHLY and CDR2 FYNNEI. The CDR3 length is 12 residues. V was shortened by 8 bases and J by 7 bases, with 15 bases between the two germline ends. CDR3 region: CASSSDHNEQYF. The CDR3 DNA reads TGTGCCAGCTCTAGCGACCACAATGAGCAGTACTTC.

Regarding this clonotype: This may come from a read error, since a much larger clone is one base off. The chain uses TRBV12-3 or TRBV12-4 and TRBJ2-4, with 7 bases aligning to TRBD2. This CDR3 comprises 16 residues. This chain's CDR3 is CACSFKPSGAKNIQYF. The CDR3 bases are TGTGCCTGCAGTTTCAAGCCTAGCGGAGCCAAAAACATTCAGTACTTC.

This clonotype has only a few counts. The chain combines TRBV12-3 or TRBV12-4 with TRBJ1-4, with D possibly being TRBD1 (6 bases). The germline V and J ends were trimmed by 5 bases and 8 bases, with 15 bases remaining between them. This CDR3 has 14 amino acids. The CDR3 DNA sequence: TGTGCCAGCAGTCCAGGACAGTGGGGGGAAAAACTGTTTTTT. Translating it yields CASSPGQWGEKLFF.

The CDR3 sequence: CASSQVKGAQGLNTEAFF. Here the CDR3 DNA reads TGTGCCAGCAGCCAAGTGAAAGGGGCGCAGGGGTTGAACACTGAAGCTTTCTTT. This chain links TRBV14 with TRBJ1-1; possibly TRBD1 for D (6 bases). Trimming removed 1 base at V and 0 bases at J, with 18 bases between. Per germline, CDR1 SGHDN and CDR2 FVKESK. This CDR3 region has 18 residues.

The rearrangement joins TRBV10-3 to TRBJ1-1; TRBD1 might be the D (5 bases). With 6 bases removed from V and 4 bases from J, the gap between germline ends came to 21 bases. The CDR3 has 16 amino acids. The germline V gene has CDR1 ENHRY and CDR2 SYGVKD. This chain's CDR3 is CAIRGRGILGSTEAFF. In DNA form, the CDR3 reads TGTGCCATCAGAGGGAGGGGCATTTTAGGGAGCACTGAAGCTTTCTTT.

The V call is TRBV5-1, the J call TRBJ2-1, with 14 bases that match TRBD2. This CDR3 region has 17 residues. Germline V gene data show CDR1 as SGHRS and CDR2 as YFSETQ. With 3 bases clipped from V and 0 bases from J, the junction kept 2 bases outside the gene matches. The CDR3 sequence is CASSSGLAGVSYNEQFF. The CDR3 bases are TGCGCCAGCAGCTCGGGACTAGCGGGGGTCTCCTACAATGAGCAGTTCTTC.

This clonotype was detected only a few times. The genes are TRBV5-1 and TRBJ2-5; D is perhaps TRBD2 (5 bases). The J call may be wrong; the DNA end is better matched by TRBJ2-7. The CDR3 consists of 16 residues. Germline CDR1 SGHRS, CDR2 YFSETQ. The CDR3 region is CASSLVLTGSDYEQYF. The DNA of the CDR3 is TGCGCCAGCAGCCTCGTCCTTACGGGGTCGGACTACGAGCAGTACTTC.

This clonotype was counted many times. J is TRBJ1-5 and V is TRBV29-1, with a tentative D call TRBD1 (6 bases). CDR1 and CDR2 from the germline V gene are SQVTM and ANQGSEA. This CDR3 comprises 12 residues. V lost 4 bases and J lost 4, with 8 bases in between. The CDR3 is CSVAGANQPQHF. CDR3 sequence (DNA): TGCAGCGTTGCGGGGGCGAATCAGCCCCAGCATTTT. The whole variable domain, remainder taken from reference TRBV29-1 and TRBJ1-5, is SAVISQKPSRDICQRGTSLTIQCQVDSQVTMMFWYRQQPGQSLTLIATANQGSEATYESGFVIDKFPISRPNLTFSTLTVSNMSPEDSSIYLCSVAGANQPQHFGDGTRLSIL.

The chain couples TRBV30 to TRBJ2-3; 10 bases match TRBD2. J lost 4 bases, V lost 2 bases, and 9 bases had no gene match. CDR1 and CDR2 from the germline V gene are GTSNPN and SVGIG (reference sequence). This CDR3 has 16 amino acids. In DNA form, the CDR3 reads TGTGCCTGGAGTTCTCTAGCGGGGGACCTCGCAGATACGCAGTATTTT. Translation gives CAWSSLAGDLADTQYF. Full variable domain (missing parts from reference TRBV30 and TRBJ2-3): SQTIHQWPATLVQPVGSPLSLECTVEGTSNPNLYWYRQAAGRGLQLLFYSVGIGQISSEVPQNLSASRPQDRQFILSSKKLLLSDSGFYLCAWSSLAGDLADTQYFGPGTRLTVL.

V gene TRBV7-9 combines with J gene TRBJ1-6; the D gene is possibly TRBD1 (5 bases). The CDR3 is 17 amino acids. V shed 4 bases and J shed 4 bases, with 17 bases lying between them. Germline CDR1 and CDR2: SEHNR and FQNEAQ (reference sequence). The DNA of the CDR3 is TGTGCCAGCAGCTCAGCAGGACAATTAGGGTATAATTCACCCCTCCACTTT. This sequence encodes CASSSAGQLGYNSPLHF.

Notes on this clonotype: This CDR3 is missing its conserved last phenylalanine or tryptophan, likely due to a read error. The rearrangement links TRBV4-1 to TRBJ2-1, with 13 bases identical to TRBD2. The CDR3 extends over 17 amino acids. Germline trimming cut 3 bases from V and 7 bases from J; bases unmatched to any gene: 9. CDR1 is MGHRA, CDR2 YSYEKL, per germline. Written as DNA, the CDR3 is TGCGCCAGCAGCCAGAGGGCACTAGCGGGGGGGAAGAATGAGCAGTTCCTC. Its translation is CASSQRALAGGKNEQFL.

This clonotype was observed a handful of times. The chain has TRBV5-6 and TRBJ2-7; 10 positions agree with TRBD2. V shed 0 bases and J 6 bases; nucleotides not matched to a gene: 15. CDR3 length: 18 amino acids. The germline gives CDR1 SGHDT, CDR2 YYEEEE. For the CDR3, the DNA is TGTGCCAGCAGCTTGGGGTTGCTAGCGGGAGACCTACAGGGCGAGCAGTACTTC. This codes for CASSLGLLAGDLQGEQYF.

Only a few counts were recorded for this clonotype. The V call is TRBV27, the J call TRBJ2-5; possibly TRBD1 for D (6 bases). The CDR3 spans 12 residues. From germline, CDR1 is MNHEY and CDR2 SMNVEV (reference sequence). V was pared by 5 bases and J by 11 bases, with 15 bases between. The CDR3 is CASSTGISEQYF. CDR3 nucleotides: TGTGCCAGCAGTACAGGGATCAGTGAGCAGTACTTC.

The sample holds one count of this clonotype. The V and J genes are TRBV6-6 and TRBJ2-6; D ambiguous. CDR1 and CDR2 (germline): MNHNY, SVGAGI (reference sequence). The CDR3 is made up of 14 amino acids. V lost 7 bases and J lost 5, with 12 bases in between. The CDR3 nucleotides read TGTGCCAGCATCCGAGACACCCGGGCCAACGTCCTGACTTTC. It specifies CASIRDTRANVLTF.

This clonotype was observed a handful of times. The chain combines TRBV7-2 with TRBJ2-4; unclear D gene. The assigned J gene may be wrong: the sequence end matches TRBJ2-7 better. This CDR3 has 14 amino acids. The V gene's germline CDR1 is SGHTA and CDR2 FQGNSA. In DNA form, the CDR3 reads TGTGCCAGCAGCTTATATAAGGGCCCCTACGAGCAGTACTTC. Amino acids: CASSLYKGPYEQYF.

This clonotype was observed at least ten times. The V call is TRBV20-1, the J call TRBJ2-7; TRBD2 matches 14 bases. Germline V gene lookup returns CDR1 DFQATT and CDR2 SNEGSKA (reference sequence). The CDR3 extends over 14 amino acids. The CDR3 reads CSAGLAGGSYEQYF. The CDR3 DNA follows: TGCAGCGCCGGACTAGCGGGAGGCTCCTACGAGCAGTACTTC.

This clonotype was seen a few times. The chain carries TRBV6-2 or TRBV6-3 and TRBJ2-3; D is perhaps TRBD1 or TRBD2 (5 bases each). The CDR3 has 14 amino acids. V was shortened by 4 bases and J by 2 bases, with 10 bases between the two germline ends. Germline V gives CDR1 MNHEY, CDR2 SVGEGT. In nucleotides, the CDR3 is TGTGCCAGCAGTTCCGGGGCTTACACAGATACGCAGTATTTT. Its protein is CASSSGAYTDTQYF.